This T cell receptor (beta chain) derives from a study of blood T cell repertoires in COVID-19. Original processing methods: Reference gene primer amplification yielded estimated nucleated cell counts. TCRdb's copy holds only in-frame clones and misses some; the assay was immunoSEQ multiplex PCR. V and J calls plus clone size are reproduced from that table; the DNA served to infer D and trimming. The table includes fewer than 450,000 clones, about 90% detected once. The CDR3 spans 14 residues. The germline V gene encodes CDR1 MDHEN and CDR2 SYDVKM. The V end was cut by 4 bases, the J end by 5 bases, with 13 bases between.

Sequenced: PBMCs or T cells enriched from blood (not recorded which). The clonotype comes from a man aged 18 to 30 who had recovered from COVID-19. The chain links TRBV28 to TRBJ2-3, with D uncertain. The DNA for the CDR3 is TGTGCCAGCAGTTCCGACATGCCCTTAGATACGCAGTATTTT. Translated: CASSSDMPLDTQYF. Complete variable domain (other parts from reference TRBV28 and TRBJ2-3): DVKVTQSSRYLVKRTGEKVFLECVQDMDHENMFWYRQDPGLGLRLIYFSYDVKMKEKGDIPEGYSVSREKKERFSLILESASTNQTSMYLCASSSDMPLDTQYFGPGTRLTVL.